Here is one TCR beta chain with its context. The data are from a study of tissue T cells after allogeneic stem cell transplantation. Only in-frame clones appear in the TCRdb table, and some are missing; sequencing was by immunoSEQ multiplex PCR. The data hold about 10,000 clones, with approximately 65% observed a single time. This specimen consisted of tissue from the stomach, obtained at autopsy. This receptor was identified in a male donor at least 60 years old with lung cancer.

The CDR3 DNA reads as TGTGCCAGCAGGGATGGGGGGGCCACAGATACGCAGTATTTT. Protein product: CASRDGGATDTQYF. The chain is built from TRBV2 and TRBJ2-3; tentative D call: TRBD2 (7 bases). From germline, CDR1 is SNHLY and CDR2 FYNNEI. The germline V and J ends were trimmed by 6 bases and 2 bases, with 12 bases remaining between them. The CDR3 totals 14 residues.